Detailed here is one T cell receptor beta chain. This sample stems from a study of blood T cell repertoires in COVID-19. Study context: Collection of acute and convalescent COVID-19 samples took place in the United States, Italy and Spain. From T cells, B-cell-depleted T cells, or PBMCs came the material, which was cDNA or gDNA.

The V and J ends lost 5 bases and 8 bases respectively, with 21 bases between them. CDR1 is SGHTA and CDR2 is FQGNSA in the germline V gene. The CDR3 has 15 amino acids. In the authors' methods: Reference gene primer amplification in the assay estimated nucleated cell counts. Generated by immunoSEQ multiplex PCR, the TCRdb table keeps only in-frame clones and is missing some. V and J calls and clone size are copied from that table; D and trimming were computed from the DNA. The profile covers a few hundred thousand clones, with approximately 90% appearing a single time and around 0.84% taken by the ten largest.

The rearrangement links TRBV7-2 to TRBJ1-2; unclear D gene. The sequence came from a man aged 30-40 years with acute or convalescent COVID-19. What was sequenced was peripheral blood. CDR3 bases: TGTGCCAGCAGCGCCCGGAACCGCGGCCTGACCGGCTACACCTTC. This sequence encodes CASSARNRGLTGYTF.